The present entry profiles one TCR beta chain with its context. V shed 3 bases and J shed 0 bases, with 9 bases lying between them. This CDR3 contains 14 residues. Germline V CDR1 and CDR2: SGHRS, YFSETQ. This record belongs to a study of T cells in Graves' hyperthyroidism and ophthalmopathy. The investigators amplified TCR beta CDR3 regions from RNA transcripts. The HTBI primer set drove a first-round RT-PCR of the TCR CDR3. A single record per CDR3 protein comes from TCRdb applying MiXCR to the multiplex PCR reads. In the table there are approximately 510,000 distinct CDR3 sequences, 20% of which are singletons. Together with thyroid ultrasound, orbital computed tomography, serum thyroxine and TRAb, clinical symptoms were used for diagnoses.

V gene TRBV5-1 combines with J gene TRBJ1-1; no reliable D call. The TCR comes from a man aged 18 to 35 with Graves' hyperthyroidism. Input material: blood. CDR3 sequence: CASSYRTMNTEAFF. The CDR3 DNA follows: TGCGCCAGCAGCTATCGAACGATGAACACTGAAGCTTTCTTT. Full variable domain (rest looked up from reference TRBV5-1 and TRBJ1-1): KAGVTQTPRYLIKTRGQQVTLSCSPISGHRSVSWYQQTPGQGLQFLFEYFSETQRNKGNFPGRFSGRQFSNSRSEMNVSTLELGDSALYLCASSYRTMNTEAFFGQGTRLTVV.